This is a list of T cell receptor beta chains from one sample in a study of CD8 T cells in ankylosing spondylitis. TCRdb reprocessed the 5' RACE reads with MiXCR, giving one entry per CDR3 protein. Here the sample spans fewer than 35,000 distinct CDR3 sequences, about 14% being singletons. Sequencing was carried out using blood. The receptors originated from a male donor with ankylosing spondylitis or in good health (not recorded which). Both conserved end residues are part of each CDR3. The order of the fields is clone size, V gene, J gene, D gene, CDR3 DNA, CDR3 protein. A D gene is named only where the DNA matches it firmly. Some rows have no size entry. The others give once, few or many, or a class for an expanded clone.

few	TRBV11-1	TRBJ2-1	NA	TGTGCCAGCACCCCGGACAGTTACAATGAGCAGTTCTTC	CASTPDSYNEQFF
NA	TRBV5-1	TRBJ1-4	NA	TGCGCCAGCAGCCTCAAGGGAGCGAATGAAAAACTGTTTTTT	CASSLKGANEKLFF
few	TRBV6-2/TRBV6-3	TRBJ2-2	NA	TGTGCCAGCAGGCCCGACGCGCGGGTTTTGGACACCGGGGAGCTGTTTTTT	CASRPDARVLDTGELFF
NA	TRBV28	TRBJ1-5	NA	TGTGCCAGCAGTTTAGGGCAGTTCAATCAGCCCCAGCATTTT	CASSLGQFNQPQHF
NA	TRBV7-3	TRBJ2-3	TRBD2	TGTGCCAGCAGCCCCGCGGGGGGGCCTGGAGATACGCAGTATTTT	CASSPAGGPGDTQYF
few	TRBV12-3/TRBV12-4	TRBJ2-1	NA	TGTGCCAGCAGGATAAATGCGGAGGATCTGCAGTTCTTC	CASRINAEDLQFF
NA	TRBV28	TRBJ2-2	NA	TGTGCCAGCAGAAACGACAGGTACACCGGGGAGCTGTTTTTT	CASRNDRYTGELFF
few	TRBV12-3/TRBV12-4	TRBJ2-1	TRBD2	TGTGCCAGCAGACTTAGCGGGGGGGCCTACAATGAGCAGTTCTTC	CASRLSGGAYNEQFF
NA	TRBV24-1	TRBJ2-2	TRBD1	TGTGCCACCAGTGATTCGGGACAGAGAGGGGAGCTGTTTTTT	CATSDSGQRGELFF
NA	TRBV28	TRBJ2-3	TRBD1	TGTGCCAGCAGTTTTTCAACAGGGGGACGGGATACGCAGTATTTT	CASSFSTGGRDTQYF
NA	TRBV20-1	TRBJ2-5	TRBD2	TGCAGTGCTCTAGGGGGCCCGCGGGAGGGCCCCTGGGAGACCCAGTACTTC	CSALGGPREGPWETQYF
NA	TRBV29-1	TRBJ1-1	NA	TGCAGCGTTGAGGGCGGGGTGTGGGGAGACACTGAAGCTTTCTTT	CSVEGGVWGDTEAFF
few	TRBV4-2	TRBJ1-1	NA	TGTGCCAGCAGCCCCCCGTCCAGAGGGATGAACACTGAAGCTTTCTTT	CASSPPSRGMNTEAFF
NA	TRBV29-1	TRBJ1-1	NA	TGCAGCGTTGAAGACGCCAAGCCAGCTTTCTTT	CSVEDAKPAFF
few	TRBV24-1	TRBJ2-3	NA	TGTGCCACCAGTGATTTGGCCCTAACCCCAGATACGCAGTATTTT	CATSDLALTPDTQYF
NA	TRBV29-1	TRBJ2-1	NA	TGCAGCGTTGATTCTAGCTCCTACAATGAGCAGTTCTTC	CSVDSSSYNEQFF
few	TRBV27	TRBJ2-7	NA	TGTGCCAGCAGTAGCAGGGGCCACGAGCAGTACTTC	CASSSRGHEQYF
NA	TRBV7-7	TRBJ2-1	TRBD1	TGTGCCGTCGCCCGGGACAGCTACAATGAGCAGTTCTTC	CAVARDSYNEQFF
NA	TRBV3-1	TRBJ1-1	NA	TGTGCCAGCTGCACGCGGACAAGGGCAGGCCCTGAAGCTTTCTTT	CASCTRTRAGPEAFF
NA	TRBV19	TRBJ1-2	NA	TGTGCCAGTAGTATTCAGGAGGGCTACTATGGCTACACCTTC	CASSIQEGYYGYTF
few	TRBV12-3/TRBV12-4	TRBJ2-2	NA	TGTGCCAGCAGTCCCAGGGGTAGCGGGGAGCTGTTTTTT	CASSPRGSGELFF
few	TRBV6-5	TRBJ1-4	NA	TGTGCCAGCAGTATTCGACAGGATGAAAAACTGTTTTTT	CASSIRQDEKLFF
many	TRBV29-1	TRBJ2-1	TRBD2	TGCAGCGTTGACCCATTAGCGGGGACCGGGGAGCAGTTCTTC	CSVDPLAGTGEQFF
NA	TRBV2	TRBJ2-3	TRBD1	TGTGCCAGCACTCTAAGGACAGGGAGCACAGATACGCAGTATTTT	CASTLRTGSTDTQYF
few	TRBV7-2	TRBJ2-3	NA	TGTGCCAGCAGCGCCCAAGGGGATACGCAGTATTTT	CASSAQGDTQYF
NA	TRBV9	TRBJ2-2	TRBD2	TGTGCCAGCAGTAGAATAGCGGGGGACACCGGGGAGCTGTTTTTT	CASSRIAGDTGELFF
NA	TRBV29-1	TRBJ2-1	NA	TGCAGCGTGGAAATAATCCGTCGGGGGGCGATTAATGAGCAGTTCTTC	CSVEIIRRGAINEQFF
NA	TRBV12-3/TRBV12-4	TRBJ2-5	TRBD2	TGTGCCAGCAGTTTGGGCGGTGCGGGAGAAGAGACCCAGTACTTC	CASSLGGAGEETQYF
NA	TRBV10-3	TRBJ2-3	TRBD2	TGTGCCATCAGTGAGGTCGCGGGAGGTCTCACAGATACGCAGTATTTT	CAISEVAGGLTDTQYF
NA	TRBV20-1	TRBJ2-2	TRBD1	TGCAGTGCCCGGATTCTCAGGGGGCCCGGGGAGCTGTTTTTT	CSARILRGPGELFF
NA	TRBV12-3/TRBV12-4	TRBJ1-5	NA	TGTGCCAGCAGTCCCGGGGGGGTTGAGTATCAGCCCCAGCATTTT	CASSPGGVEYQPQHF
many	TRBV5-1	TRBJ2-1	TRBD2	TGCGCCAGCAGCTTGGTCGAAGCGGGACCTAACAATGAGCAGTTCTTC	CASSLVEAGPNNEQFF
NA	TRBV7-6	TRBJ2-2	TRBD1	TGTGCCAGCAGCCGGGACAGACCTAACACCGGGGAGCTGTTTTTT	CASSRDRPNTGELFF
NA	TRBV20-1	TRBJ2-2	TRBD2	TGCAGTGCTCAGACTAGCGGGAGGGGAGGGGAGCTGTTTTTT	CSAQTSGRGGELFF
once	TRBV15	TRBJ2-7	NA	TGTGCCACCAGCAGAGAAGGAAATCCCTACGAGCAGTACTTC	CATSREGNPYEQYF
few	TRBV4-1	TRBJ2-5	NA	TGCGCCAGCAGCCGAGGTGGGGAGACCCAGTACTTC	CASSRGGETQYF
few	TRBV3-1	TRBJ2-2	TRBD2	TGTGCCAGCAGCCCCAGGACTAGCGCTGACGGGGAGCTGTTTTTT	CASSPRTSADGELFF
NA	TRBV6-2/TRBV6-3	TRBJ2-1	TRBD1	TGTGCCAGCAGTTACGGGGGACAGAACTACAATGAGCAGTTCTTC	CASSYGGQNYNEQFF
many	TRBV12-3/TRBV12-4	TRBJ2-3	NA	TGTGCCAGCAGTCTGCGGGATACGCAGTATTTT	CASSLRDTQYF
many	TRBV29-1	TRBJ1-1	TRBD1	TGCAGCGTTGAACCGTCGGACAGGGCGAACACTGAAGCTTTCTTT	CSVEPSDRANTEAFF
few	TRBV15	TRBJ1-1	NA	TGTGCCACCAGCAGAGATCGGGGATTTGAAGCTTTCTTT	CATSRDRGFEAFF
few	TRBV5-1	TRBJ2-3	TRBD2	TGCGCCAGCAGCTCCACTAGCGTAAATACGCAGTATTTT	CASSSTSVNTQYF
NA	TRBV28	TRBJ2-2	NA	TGTGCCAGCAGTTTATGGGAGGGACAGACCCCCGGGGAGCTGTTTTTT	CASSLWEGQTPGELFF
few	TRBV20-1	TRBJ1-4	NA	TGCAGTGCAACCGGGCCTTCAACTAATGAAAAACTGTTTTTT	CSATGPSTNEKLFF
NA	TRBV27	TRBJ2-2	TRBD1	TGTGCCTCGGGACAGGGACTTTCGAACACCGGGGAGCTGTTTTTT	CASGQGLSNTGELFF
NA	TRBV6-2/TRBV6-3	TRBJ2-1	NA	TGTGCCAGCAGCCACCGATCTGAGCAGTTCTTC	CASSHRSEQFF
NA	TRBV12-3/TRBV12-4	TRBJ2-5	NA	TGTGCCAGCAGCCGCCCGGGGGAGACCCAGTACTTC	CASSRPGETQYF
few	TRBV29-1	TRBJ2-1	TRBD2	TGCAGCGTCGTCCCAACTAGCGGGGGGAACAATGAGCAGTTCTTC	CSVVPTSGGNNEQFF